This T cell receptor (beta chain) was sequenced for a study of CD8 T cells in Susac syndrome. cDNA came from around 0.54 to 1 ug RNA primed by random hexamers. A single record per CDR3 protein comes from TCRdb applying MiXCR to the immunoSEQ multiplex PCR reads. The sample holds 150,000 to 200,000 distinct CDR3 sequences, just under 95% seen once. The CDR3 sequence is 16 residues long. Germline V gives CDR1 SGHNT, CDR2 YYREEE (reference sequence). V was trimmed by 0 bases and J by 7 bases, leaving 19 bases between them. The sequence came from a human donor with Susac syndrome. What was sequenced was CD8+ T cells from PBMCs. The gene calls are TRBV5-4 and TRBJ1-2; possibly TRBD1 for D (5 bases). The CDR3 loop is CASSLVLDSLRGGYTF. DNA of the CDR3: TGTGCCAGCAGCTTGGTATTAGACAGCCTTAGGGGTGGCTACACCTTC. The whole variable domain, filled in from reference TRBV5-4 and TRBJ1-2, reads ETGVTQSPTHLIKTRGQQVTLRCSSQSGHNTVSWYQQALGQGPQFIFQYYREEENGRGNFPPRFSGLQFPNYSSELNVNALELDDSALYLCASSLVLDSLRGGYTFGSGTRLTVV.